This T cell receptor beta chain comes out of a study of cytomegalovirus exposure and HLA in healthy donors. Overall study findings and caveats: Versus the roughly 700-donor mean, an Asian-associated ancestry cluster reportedly showed fewer N-insertions in a later analysis. Cytomegalovirus association was listed for 164 TCR beta chains. In a later analysis, HLA-C alleles had the fewest associated TCRs, DRB1 alleles the most. A classifier reportedly called cytomegalovirus status with high sensitivity and specificity.

The primer mix had 60 Vbeta and 13 Jbeta primers. TCRdb's table, derived via immunoSEQ multiplex PCR, lists solely in-frame clones and lacks some. The sample lists 150,000 or so clones; 65% to 70% were seen once. As regards this clone: Its cognate antigen is unknown.

Looked up from germline, CDR1 is ENHRY and CDR2 is SYGVKD. Trimming took 6 bases from V and 4 from J; bases not matched to a gene: 6. The CDR3 spans 15 residues. The rearrangement links TRBV10-3 to TRBJ2-2; 9 bases are shared with TRBD1. This receptor was taken from a man between 25 and 39 years old in good health and CMV-seropositive. Source material: PBMCs. CDR3: CAIRPGQGPTGELFF. Written as DNA, the CDR3 is TGTGCCATCAGACCGGGACAGGGCCCCACCGGGGAGCTGTTTTTT.